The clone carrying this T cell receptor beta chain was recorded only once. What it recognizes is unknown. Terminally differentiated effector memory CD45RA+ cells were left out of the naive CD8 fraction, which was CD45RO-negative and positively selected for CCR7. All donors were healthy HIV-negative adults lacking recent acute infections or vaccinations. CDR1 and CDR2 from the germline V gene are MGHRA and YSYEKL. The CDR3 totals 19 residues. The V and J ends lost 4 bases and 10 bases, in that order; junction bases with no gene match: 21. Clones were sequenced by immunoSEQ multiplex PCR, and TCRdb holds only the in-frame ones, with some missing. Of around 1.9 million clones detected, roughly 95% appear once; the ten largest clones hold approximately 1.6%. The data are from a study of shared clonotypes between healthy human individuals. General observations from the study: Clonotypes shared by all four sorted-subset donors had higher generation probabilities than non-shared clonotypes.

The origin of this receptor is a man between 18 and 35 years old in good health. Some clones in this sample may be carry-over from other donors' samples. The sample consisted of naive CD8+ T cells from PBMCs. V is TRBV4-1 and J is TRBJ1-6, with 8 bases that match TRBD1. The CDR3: CASSLTEDRAPEYASPLHF. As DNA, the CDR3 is TGCGCCAGCAGCCTGACAGAGGACAGGGCCCCGGAGTATGCCTCACCCCTCCACTTT.